These T cell receptor beta chains were read from a single sample in a study of long-term antiretroviral therapy in people with HIV. TCRdb keeps only in-frame clones here, not all; method: immunoSEQ multiplex PCR. The sample has under 45,000 clones, approximately 85% seen once. The specimen comprised unsorted PBMCs, sampled 3.1 years after starting antiretroviral therapy. The source is a woman in her 50s with HIV. The CDR3 runs from the conserved cysteine through the conserved F or W. A D gene is named only where the DNA matches it firmly. Clone size is not always given. Where it is, it says once, few, many or a class for expanded clones.

cdr3_aa | cdr3_nt | j_call | d_call | v_call | clone_size
CASSLEWAGDQPQHF | TGTGCCAGCAGCTTAGAATGGGCAGGGGATCAGCCCCAGCATTTT | TRBJ1-5 | - | TRBV7-2 | -
CASTSRTAF | TGTGCCAGTACCTCGAGAACAGCCTTC | TRBJ1-2 | - | TRBV19 | -
CAWSVADKRDSPLHF | TGTGCCTGGAGCGTTGCGGACAAGAGGGATTCACCCCTCCACTTT | TRBJ1-6 | - | TRBV30 | -
CASSLHGTLKAFF | TGTGCCAGCAGCTTACACGGGACTCTTAAAGCTTTCTTT | TRBJ1-1 | - | TRBV7-9 | -
CASSYSKDGVSPLHF | TGTGCCAGCAGTTACTCAAAAGACGGGGTATCACCCCTCCACTTT | TRBJ1-6 | - | TRBV6-6 | -
CASSPPSPGSPQPQHF | TGTGCCAGCTCACCACCGTCGCCGGGCTCCCCACAGCCCCAGCATTTT | TRBJ1-5 | - | TRBV18 | -
CASSRPGTGFEAFF | TGTGCCAGCAGCCGTCCCGGGACAGGGTTTGAAGCTTTCTTT | TRBJ1-1 | TRBD1 | TRBV5-4 | -
CASSLSSNIQYF | TGTGCCAGCAGCTTATCGAGCAACATTCAGTACTTC | TRBJ2-4 | - | TRBV11-2 | -
CASIRGGGEKLFF | TGTGCCAGCATTAGAGGGGGGGGCGAAAAACTGTTTTTT | TRBJ1-4 | - | TRBV2 | once
CASSLGGEAANYGYTF | TGCGCCAGCAGCTTGGGGGGAGAGGCCGCTAACTATGGCTACACCTTC | TRBJ1-2 | - | TRBV5-1 | -
CASSRTSYEQYF | TGTGCCAGCAGCCGGACTAGCTACGAGCAGTACTTC | TRBJ2-7 | TRBD2 | TRBV6-1 | -